The sequence of this T cell receptor beta chain was determined in a study of blood T cell repertoires in COVID-19. Study summary: T cells, B-cell-depleted T cells, or PBMCs supplied cDNA or gDNA.

Authors' processing steps: Amplified reference gene primers provided the basis for estimating nucleated cell counts. TCRdb's table, derived via immunoSEQ multiplex PCR, lists solely in-frame clones and lacks some. The D gene and trimming were derived from the DNA, and the V and J assignments and clone size from that table. This table has 200,000 to 250,000 clones, over 75% appearing once. Germline-derived CDR1 and CDR2 are MGHDK and SYGVNS. The CDR3 length is 13 residues. Deletions cut 6 bases from V and 10 bases from J, with 13 bases between. The sample taken for sequencing was peripheral blood. The V and J genes are TRBV25-1 and TRBJ1-6; D perhaps matches TRBD1 (5 bases). The sequence came from a man older than 75 with acute or convalescent COVID-19. CDR3 sequence (DNA): TGTGCCAGCAGCCCGGGGGTCTGGTCACCCCTCCACTTT. This sequence encodes CASSPGVWSPLHF.